One and the same sample provided the 10 T cell receptor beta chains below, sequenced in a study of blood T cells in healthy people across ages. Then a second PCR, running roughly 6 to 12 cycles, was carried out with a sample-barcoded 5' primer and a J-beta primer mix. One entry per CDR3 protein results from TCRdb running MiXCR on the 5' RACE reads. The sample consists of hundreds of thousands of distinct CDR3 sequences, under 30% of them appearing once. Specimen: blood. The receptors were gathered from a woman of 80 years or more in good health.

This clonotype was picked up many times. This chain connects TRBV28 to TRBJ2-7; perhaps TRBD1 as D (7 bases). Germline CDR1 reads MDHEN; CDR2 reads SYDVKM. Deletions cut 0 bases from V and 0 bases from J, with 12 bases between. This CDR3 spans 16 amino acids. CDR3 amino acids: CASSLWSGGSSYEQYF. CDR3 bases: TGTGCCAGCAGTTTATGGTCAGGGGGGAGCTCCTACGAGCAGTACTTC.

J is TRBJ1-5 and V is TRBV18, with D unclear. CDR3 length equals 14 residues. V gave up 4 bases and J gave up 2 bases, with 9 bases separating them. From germline, CDR1 is KGHSH and CDR2 LQKENI. CDR3 DNA sequence: TGTGCCAGCTCACGGGCGGATGGCAATCAGCCCCAGCATTTT. It yields the protein CASSRADGNQPQHF.

This clonotype has at least ten counts. The J gene is TRBJ2-5, the V gene TRBV12-3 or TRBV12-4; D assignment may be TRBD1 or TRBD2 (5 bases each). With 5 bases removed from V and 5 bases from J, the gap between germline ends came to 21 bases. This CDR3 has 16 amino acids. The CDR3 loop reads CASSRLGGGVGETQYF. CDR3 nucleotide sequence: TGTGCCAGCAGTCGGTTGGGTGGGGGAGTAGGGGAGACCCAGTACTTC.

This clonotype has ten or more counts. The J gene is TRBJ1-1, the V gene TRBV10-3; D call uncertain. The ends were cut back, 6 bases at V and 1 base at J, with 6 bases in the middle. This CDR3 contains 12 residues. The germline V gene has CDR1 ENHRY and CDR2 SYGVKD. The CDR3 reads CAIRTQNTEAFF. For the CDR3, the DNA is TGTGCCATCAGGACACAGAACACTGAAGCTTTCTTT.

A few counts support this clonotype. Given a much more abundant clone one base away, this may be a read error. The V gene is TRBV3-1, the J gene TRBJ2-4; D is tentatively TRBD1 or TRBD2 (5 bases each). The J call may be incorrect, as the DNA end agrees better with TRBJ2-7. There are 14 residues in the CDR3. CDR1 is LGHDT and CDR2 is YNNKEL in the germline V gene (reference sequence). The CDR3 sequence is CVSSPNQGRNEQYF. The CDR3 bases are TGTGTCAGCAGCCCTAACCAGGGACGGAACGAGCAGTACTTC.

This chain uses TRBV12-3 or TRBV12-4 with TRBJ2-7; 13 nucleotides align to TRBD2. This CDR3 is built from 17 residues. V lost 6 bases and J lost 4; bases outside the gene matches: 12. CDR3 amino acids: CASSQTHGLAGVYEQYF. Written as DNA, the CDR3 is TGTGCCAGCAGCCAAACCCACGGACTAGCGGGAGTATACGAGCAGTACTTC.

This clonotype was detected many times. This sequence joins TRBV6-2 or TRBV6-3 and TRBJ2-7; no clear D gene. The CDR3 covers 12 residues. Trimming left V 2 bases short and J 4 bases short, with 6 bases between. From germline, CDR1 is MNHEY and CDR2 SVGEGT. Written as DNA, the CDR3 is TGTGCCAGCAGTTACCCGTATTACGAGCAGTACTTC. It translates to CASSYPYYEQYF.

The table lists this clonotype with many counts. The V and J genes are TRBV3-1 and TRBJ2-5; 8 bases map to TRBD2. Per the germline V gene, CDR1 is LGHDT and CDR2 is YNNKEL (reference sequence). With 8 bases clipped from V and 3 bases from J, the junction kept 5 bases outside the gene matches. The CDR3 is made up of 13 amino acids. The CDR3 DNA reads as TGTGCCAGCTCGGGCGGGGGGAAAGAGACCCAGTACTTC. It encodes CASSGGGKETQYF.

This chain uses TRBV7-9 with TRBJ1-5; 7 bases are a match to TRBD1. CDR3 size: 20 residues. V shed 1 base, J shed 6 bases, and the junction held 21 bases outside the gene matches. Germline-derived CDR1 and CDR2 are SEHNR and FQNEAQ (reference sequence). In DNA, the CDR3 is TGTGCCAGCAGCTTAGGGGTAGGGTCCAAACAGGGGTTGGTCAGTCAGCCCCAGCATTTT. Its protein is CASSLGVGSKQGLVSQPQHF.

This chain links TRBV20-1 with TRBJ2-5; 15 bases are a match to TRBD2. This CDR3 region has 16 residues. Germline-derived CDR1 and CDR2 are DFQATT and SNEGSKA (reference sequence). V was clipped by 5 bases and J by 4 bases; unmatched bases: 8. The CDR3 DNA reads TGCAGTGCTTCCGGGACTAGCGGGAGGTCGGTAGAGACCCAGTACTTC. Its translation: CSASGTSGRSVETQYF.